A selection of T cell receptor beta chains follows, all from one sample in a study of metastatic and nonmetastatic thyroid tumors. TCRdb recomputed clones from the PCR reads via MiXCR. The sample shows 65,000 or so clones, 4% to 5% of them seen only once. The sample was blood. These receptors were obtained from a female donor with papillary thyroid cancer or a benign thyroid nodule (not recorded which). Some clones in this sample may be carry-over from other donors' samples. Each CDR3 is given with its conserved first and last residue. Fields, in order: CDR3 DNA, CDR3 protein, clone size, J gene, V gene, D gene. A D gene is named only where the DNA matches it firmly. Size is stated for part of the rows, as once, few or many counts, or as a class when the clone is expanded.

CDR3nt: TGTGCCAGCAGTGAACGACTAGCGGGTGATGATGAGCAGTTCTTC
CDR3aa: CASSERLAGDDEQFF
abundance: .
j_gene: TRBJ2-1
v_gene: TRBV6-1
d_gene: TRBD2

CDR3nt: TGCAGTGCTAGAATCGATAACTATGGCTACACCTTC
CDR3aa: CSARIDNYGYTF
abundance: many
j_gene: TRBJ1-2
v_gene: TRBV20-1
d_gene: .

CDR3nt: TGTGCCAGCAGCTCAGGCTTATCTGGAAACACCATATATTTT
CDR3aa: CASSSGLSGNTIYF
abundance: many
j_gene: TRBJ1-3
v_gene: TRBV3-1
d_gene: .

CDR3nt: TGCGCCAGCAGCGTCGACAGGAACACTGAAGCTTTCTTT
CDR3aa: CASSVDRNTEAFF
abundance: many
j_gene: TRBJ1-1
v_gene: TRBV5-1
d_gene: .

CDR3nt: TGCAGTGCTAGTCCTAGCGGTTCCGAGCAGTACTTC
CDR3aa: CSASPSGSEQYF
abundance: .
j_gene: TRBJ2-7
v_gene: TRBV20-1
d_gene: TRBD2

CDR3nt: TGTGCCAGCAGCCAAGACCGGACAGGCGGCTATGGCTATACCTTC
CDR3aa: CASSQDRTGGYGYTF
abundance: many
j_gene: TRBJ1-2
v_gene: TRBV14
d_gene: TRBD1

CDR3nt: TGTGCCAGTAGTTCCTGGACGGGGGAGAGTTCACCCCTCCACTTT
CDR3aa: CASSSWTGESSPLHF
abundance: many
j_gene: TRBJ1-6
v_gene: TRBV19
d_gene: .

CDR3nt: TGTGCCTGGGACTCAGGGAGGTCGAGCTACACCTTC
CDR3aa: CAWDSGRSSYTF
abundance: few
j_gene: TRBJ1-2
v_gene: TRBV30
d_gene: .

CDR3nt: TGTGCCACCAGTGATTCGCCAGGGAACTATGGCTACACCTTC
CDR3aa: CATSDSPGNYGYTF
abundance: many
j_gene: TRBJ1-2
v_gene: TRBV24-1
d_gene: .

CDR3nt: TGTGCCAGTAGGCAGGGGTATCAGCCCCAGCATTTT
CDR3aa: CASRQGYQPQHF
abundance: few
j_gene: TRBJ1-5
v_gene: TRBV19
d_gene: .

CDR3nt: TGTGCCAGTGGTCAGCGGGAGGGCCGTGAGCAGTTCTTC
CDR3aa: CASGQREGREQFF
abundance: few
j_gene: TRBJ2-1
v_gene: TRBV27
d_gene: TRBD2

CDR3nt: TGTGCCAGCAGCCGACAACGCGGGGTAGGGGTGGGAGAGACCCAGTACTTC
CDR3aa: CASSRQRGVGVGETQYF
abundance: many
j_gene: TRBJ2-5
v_gene: TRBV5-8
d_gene: .

CDR3nt: TGTGCCAGCAGGGGGCTAGCGCGGAACAATGAGCAGTTCTTC
CDR3aa: CASRGLARNNEQFF
abundance: few
j_gene: TRBJ2-1
v_gene: TRBV2
d_gene: .

CDR3nt: TGTGCCAGTAGTATGGGACAGAGGAGGACTGAAGCTTTCTTT
CDR3aa: CASSMGQRRTEAFF
abundance: many
j_gene: TRBJ1-1
v_gene: TRBV19
d_gene: TRBD1

CDR3nt: TGTGCCAGCAGTTTGTCGACAGGGTACAATCAGCCCCAGCATTTT
CDR3aa: CASSLSTGYNQPQHF
abundance: many
j_gene: TRBJ1-5
v_gene: TRBV27
d_gene: TRBD1

CDR3nt: TGTGCCAGCAGTTCCCAGGGACTCGGTCTTTCAGGGGAGCTGTTTTTT
CDR3aa: CASSSQGLGLSGELFF
abundance: few
j_gene: TRBJ2-2
v_gene: TRBV12-3/TRBV12-4
d_gene: .

CDR3nt: TGTGCCGGCAGTTACGACTGGTCGAACACTGAAGCTTTCTTT
CDR3aa: CAGSYDWSNTEAFF
abundance: few
j_gene: TRBJ1-1
v_gene: TRBV6-9
d_gene: .

CDR3nt: TGTGCCAGCAGTACACCCCGGACAGGGTTTCTATCTGGGGCCAACGTCCTGACTTTC
CDR3aa: CASSTPRTGFLSGANVLTF
abundance: .
j_gene: TRBJ2-6
v_gene: TRBV6-1
d_gene: TRBD1

CDR3nt: TGCGCCAGCAGCCAAGGACTAGCGGGATTGGGGGAGCTGTTTTTT
CDR3aa: CASSQGLAGLGELFF
abundance: many
j_gene: TRBJ2-2
v_gene: TRBV4-1
d_gene: TRBD2

CDR3nt: TGCAGCGTTGAGCCGCGACAGGGGACTAACACTGAAGCTTTCTTT
CDR3aa: CSVEPRQGTNTEAFF
abundance: .
j_gene: TRBJ1-1
v_gene: TRBV29-1
d_gene: TRBD1

CDR3nt: TGTGCCAGCAGCCAAGGTTACGGGTTGAACACTGAAGCTTTCTTT
CDR3aa: CASSQGYGLNTEAFF
abundance: .
j_gene: TRBJ1-1
v_gene: TRBV3-1
d_gene: .

CDR3nt: TGCAGTGCTACAGGTAGGGGTCACACAGATACGCAGTATTTT
CDR3aa: CSATGRGHTDTQYF
abundance: few
j_gene: TRBJ2-3
v_gene: TRBV20-1
d_gene: .

CDR3nt: TGTGCCAGCAGCTTAGGGTGGGGTAGGCATGAGCAGTTCTTC
CDR3aa: CASSLGWGRHEQFF
abundance: many
j_gene: TRBJ2-1
v_gene: TRBV7-2
d_gene: .

CDR3nt: TGCAGTGCTAGGGGACCGGGACTAGCGGGGGGGCGGAAGGCAGATACGCAGTATTTT
CDR3aa: CSARGPGLAGGRKADTQYF
abundance: .
j_gene: TRBJ2-3
v_gene: TRBV20-1
d_gene: TRBD2

CDR3nt: TGCGCCAGCAGCCAAGTTCCCCTTTTGCGTGGGCCTCCGAATCAGCCCCAGCATTTT
CDR3aa: CASSQVPLLRGPPNQPQHF
abundance: many
j_gene: TRBJ1-5
v_gene: TRBV4-1
d_gene: .

CDR3nt: TGCGCCAGCAGCTTGGGGCAGGGAGGTGAAAAACTGTTTTTT
CDR3aa: CASSLGQGGEKLFF
abundance: many
j_gene: TRBJ1-4
v_gene: TRBV5-1
d_gene: .

CDR3nt: TGCGCCAGCAGCTTGGTGGGGGGGGGGACGGATCACAATGAGCAGTTCTTC
CDR3aa: CASSLVGGGTDHNEQFF
abundance: many
j_gene: TRBJ2-1
v_gene: TRBV5-1
d_gene: TRBD2

CDR3nt: TGTGCCAGCAGAACCGGGACAGGGAGCTCCTACGAGCAGTACTTC
CDR3aa: CASRTGTGSSYEQYF
abundance: many
j_gene: TRBJ2-7
v_gene: TRBV12-3/TRBV12-4
d_gene: TRBD1